This paragraph reports one T cell receptor beta chain. As yet, its antigen is unknown. A junction boundary mismatches the germline segment, possibly from a read error. From the 5' RACE reads, TCRdb called clonotypes with MiXCR, one entry per CDR3 protein. The repertoire has about 1.7 million distinct CDR3 sequences, under 35% of them found once; the top ten carry under 0.35%. The source of the sample is a study of identical twins. The CDR3 contains 12 residues. Study outcomes and limitations: While abundant cord blood beta clonotypes carried fewer insertions, memory repertoires showed no such pattern. Invariant T cells like MAIT and iNKT could partly confound the zero-insertion analyses.

The clonotype comes from a newborn girl in good health. Specimen: cord blood. J is TRBJ2-3 and V is TRBV12-3 or TRBV12-4; tentatively, D is TRBD1 (5 bases). The CDR3 DNA reads as TGTGCCAGCAGTTTCAGGGCAGATGCGCAGTATTTT. The encoded protein is CASSFRADAQYF.